These T cell receptor beta chains were read from a single sample in a study of blood T cell repertoires in COVID-19. Profiling relied on immunoSEQ multiplex PCR, and the TCRdb table lists in-frame clones only, not all of them. The sample holds about 200,000 clones, around 90% seen once. The specimen was peripheral blood. These receptors originate from a man in his sixties who had recovered from COVID-19. Both conserved end residues are part of each CDR3. The order of the fields is D gene, clone size, V gene, J gene, CDR3 DNA, CDR3 protein. D genes are given only for firm matches. Size values are once, few and many counts, or a class for expanded clones, and some rows have none.

>-|once|TRBV19|TRBJ1-5
TGTGCCAGTAGTATAGCAGGTCAGCCCCAGCATTTT
CASSIAGQPQHF
>TRBD2|-|TRBV5-5|TRBJ2-1
TGTGCCAGCAGGCCTTTTATGGGCGGGGGACACAATGAGCAGTTCTTC
CASRPFMGGGHNEQFF
>-|-|TRBV7-2|TRBJ1-1
TGTGCCAGCAGCTTAGACGTTAGAAACACTGAAGCTTTCTTT
CASSLDVRNTEAFF
>TRBD1|-|TRBV6-6|TRBJ2-7
TGTGCCAGCAGTTCGGGACAGGGAGGTTACGAGCAGTACTTC
CASSSGQGGYEQYF
>TRBD2|-|TRBV14|TRBJ2-7
TGTGCCAGCAGCCAAGATCGGCGGACTAGCGGGAACTACGAGCAGTACTTC
CASSQDRRTSGNYEQYF
>TRBD2|-|TRBV6-5|TRBJ2-1
TGTGCCAGCAAACCGGGACTAGCGGGGAACAATGAGCAGTTCTTC
CASKPGLAGNNEQFF
>-|-|TRBV2|TRBJ1-5
TGTGCCAGCGGCATAGGGGCTCTTAGCAATCAGCCCCAGCATTTT
CASGIGALSNQPQHF
>-|few|TRBV5-6|TRBJ2-1
TGTGCCAGCAGCTTATTAAGGGGAAGCTCCTACAATGAGCAGTTCTTC
CASSLLRGSSYNEQFF
>TRBD1|-|TRBV9|TRBJ2-1
TGTGCCAGCAGCGTCCCGGGACAGGGCTATGAGCAGTTCTTC
CASSVPGQGYEQFF
>-|-|TRBV19|TRBJ1-5
TGTGCCAGTAGTTTTTCAAACAATCAGCCCCAGCATTTT
CASSFSNNQPQHF
>TRBD1|-|TRBV27|TRBJ2-7
TGTGCCAGCAGTTTACAGGGGGTGAGCTCCTACGAGCAGTACTTC
CASSLQGVSSYEQYF
>TRBD1|-|TRBV3-1/TRBV3-2|TRBJ1-2
TGTGCCAGCAGCCAAACCCTACAGGGGGCTCGCTACACCTTC
CASSQTLQGARYTF
>-|-|TRBV19|TRBJ2-7
TGTGCCAGTAGTAGACAGGGAGGTTACGAGCAGTACTTC
CASSRQGGYEQYF
>TRBD2|-|TRBV18|TRBJ2-1
TGTGCCAGCTCACCGGGACTAGCGGGAGCTTCGAATGAGCAGTTCTTC
CASSPGLAGASNEQFF
>-|-|TRBV5-1|TRBJ1-2
TGCGCCAGCAGCTTGGGGCACCCTGGGAGCTATGGCTACACCTTC
CASSLGHPGSYGYTF
>TRBD2|-|TRBV7-6|TRBJ2-7
TGTGCCAGCAGCGCCAAGGCGGGGGGCCCTTACGAGCAGTACTTC
CASSAKAGGPYEQYF
>TRBD1|-|TRBV19|TRBJ2-7
TGTGCCAGTAGTAATCAGGGGGCGTACGAGCAGTACTTC
CASSNQGAYEQYF
>TRBD1|-|TRBV5-1|TRBJ1-6
TGCGCCAGCAGCCGAAACAGGGGGGATAATTCACCCCTCCACTTT
CASSRNRGDNSPLHF
>TRBD1|-|TRBV6-4|TRBJ2-2
TGTGCCAGTGCACCGGGACAGGGGGTTCCCGGGGAGCTGTTTTTT
CASAPGQGVPGELFF
>TRBD1|-|TRBV7-3|TRBJ1-2
TGTGCCAGCAGCTCATCCGCGACAGGGGGCGCGGGCTACACCTTC
CASSSSATGGAGYTF
>TRBD1|-|TRBV6-5|TRBJ2-1
TGTGCCAGCAGACGGACAGGGAATCACAATGAGCAGTTCTTC
CASRRTGNHNEQFF
>TRBD1|-|TRBV27|TRBJ1-2
TGTGCCAGCAGTTCACCCCGAGCGACAGGGGACTATGGCTACACCTTC
CASSSPRATGDYGYTF
>TRBD1|-|TRBV18|TRBJ2-1
TGTGCCAGCTCACCTCGACAGGGCGAGGCTGAGCAGTTCTTC
CASSPRQGEAEQFF
>TRBD2|-|TRBV2|TRBJ2-1
TGTGCCAGCAGCCGGACTAGCGGCTCCAATGAGCAGTTCTTC
CASSRTSGSNEQFF
>-|-|TRBV5-1|TRBJ2-5
TGCGCCAGCAGCTACCCCTCAGGAGAGACCCAGTACTTC
CASSYPSGETQYF
>TRBD1|-|TRBV18|TRBJ1-3
TGTGCCAGCTCCCCGGGACAGACTGGAAACACCATATATTTT
CASSPGQTGNTIYF
>TRBD1|-|TRBV25-1|TRBJ1-1
TGTGCCAGCAGTGAATTTGCGACAGGGGCTTTCTTT
CASSEFATGAFF